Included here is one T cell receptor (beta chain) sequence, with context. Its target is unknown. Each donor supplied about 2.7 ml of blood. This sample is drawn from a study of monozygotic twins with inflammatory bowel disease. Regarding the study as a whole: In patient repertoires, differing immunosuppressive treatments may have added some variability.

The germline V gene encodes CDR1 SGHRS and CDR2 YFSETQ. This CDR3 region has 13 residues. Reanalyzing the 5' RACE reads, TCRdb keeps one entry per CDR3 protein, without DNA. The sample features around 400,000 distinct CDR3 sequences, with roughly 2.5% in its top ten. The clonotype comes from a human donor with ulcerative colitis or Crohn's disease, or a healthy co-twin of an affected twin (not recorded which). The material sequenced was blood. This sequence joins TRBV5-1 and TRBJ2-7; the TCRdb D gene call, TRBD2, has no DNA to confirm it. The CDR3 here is CASSVRTGDKLHF.